This T cell receptor beta chain appears in the sequencing data of a study of blood T cell repertoires in COVID-19. The CDR3 loop spans 14 amino acids. Looked up from germline, CDR1 is LGHNA and CDR2 is YNFKEQ. The ends lost 2 bases at V and 6 bases at J; junction bases unmatched: 5. Per the study methods: The authors estimated nucleated cell counts from reference gene primer amplification. Profiled with immunoSEQ multiplex PCR; TCRdb holds only in-frame clones, not every one. V and J calls and clone size are given by that table; D and trimming were obtained from the DNA. This sample yields approximately 170,000 clones, of which 84% are seen a single time; approximately 7.7% belongs to the top ten. Resolution of symptoms, clearance, or two negative PCRs was present in recovered Cohort 3 donors.

The genes are TRBV4-2 and TRBJ1-1; 8 positions match TRBD1. Sequenced: PBMCs or T cells enriched from blood (not recorded which). The source of this sequence is a woman aged 45-60 years who had recovered from COVID-19. In nucleotides, the CDR3 is TGTGCCAGCAGCCAATTAACAGGGGGGCCTGAAGCTTTCTTT. It codes for CASSQLTGGPEAFF.